This T cell receptor beta chain emerged from a study of blood T cell repertoires in COVID-19. Whole-study context: Acute-phase and convalescent COVID-19 samples originated in the United States, Italy and Spain.

Sequenced by immunoSEQ multiplex PCR; TCRdb stores in-frame clones only, minus some. The repertoire holds 300,000 to 400,000 clones, with approximately 89% as singletons. Participants spanned ages about 18 to 90 years and resided in 24 US areas. V trimming: 6 bases; J trimming: 7 bases; junction bases outside the gene matches: 6. CDR1 and CDR2 from the germline V gene are SNHLY and FYNNEI. The CDR3 consists of 13 residues. This chain uses TRBV2 with TRBJ2-1; 7 nucleotides line up with TRBD1. This receptor was taken from a man aged 25-40 years who had recovered from COVID-19. Sample: PBMCs or T cells enriched from blood (not recorded which). The CDR3 region is CASRQGWWNEQFF. DNA for the CDR3: TGTGCCAGCAGACAGGGGTGGTGGAATGAGCAGTTCTTC.